This TCR beta chain appears in the sequencing data of a study of CD8 T cells in Susac syndrome (dated by TCRdb to 2018 to 2020). About the full investigation: Among the Susac syndrome patients who were sequenced, clinically active disease was present in 5 or 6 and clinical remission was observed in 8 or 9. Repertoire sequencing was used to test whether CD8+ T cell activation and differentiation in Susac syndrome was antigen driven. At blood withdrawal, Susac syndrome patients were therapy-naive, treated with corticosteroids (with IVIg additionally given to some), or treated with IVIg alone. Study-level results and caveats: No clonal expansion was detected in the CD4+ T cell repertoire of Susac syndrome patients. The study acknowledged that relatively few individuals were included in the TCR sequencing and HLA analysis.

RNA was extracted using the RNeasy kit, and about 0.45 to 1 ug of the RNA was reverse transcribed with random hexamers. TCR beta CDR3 regions were amplified with the immunoSEQ multiplex PCR assay covering 54 Vbeta and 13 Jbeta segments. To correct PCR amplification bias, a synthetic template baseline was used for both primer optimization and computational correction. On the authors' methods: Reads were annotated to V, D and J genes according to IMGT and were analyzed with immunoSEQ Analyzer, with only productive sequences retained. Clonality was calculated as one minus the Shannon entropy normalized by log2 of the number of productive unique sequences. For each patient and control, public and private clones were evaluated among the 100 most prevalent clones. Susac-specific clones were defined as absent from healthy and MS cohorts, over a thousand published viral clones and other ImmuneACCESS disease sequences. TCRdb reran the public reads through fastp at Q25 and MiXCR, keeping productive beta chains. CDR3 protein duplicates are merged, each entry listing the most common genes and DNA. The V and J calls were not made by the authors but by TCRdb's processing. The sample contains under 200,000 distinct CDR3 sequences, roughly 95% of them found a single time. The biggest ten clones account for approximately 0.089% of the sample.

Peripheral blood CD8+ and CD4+ T cells from healthy donors, Susac syndrome patients and multiple sclerosis patients were profiled using high-throughput TCR beta sequencing. Susac syndrome patients met recently defined diagnostic criteria for definite or probable disease. Bulk CD8+ and CD4+ T cells were purified magnetically by negative isolation, whereas CD8+ TEMRA cells were enriched by FACS. Blood was drawn into EDTA tubes, processed within 24 hours, and PBMCs were isolated by density gradient centrifugation. PBMCs intended for TCR sequencing were cryopreserved in liquid nitrogen and were subsequently thawed in a 37 degrees C water bath. The sorted or isolated CD4+, CD8+ and CD8+ TEMRA cells reached a purity of at least 90%. About this clonotype itself: This receptor's antigen is unknown. Nothing much larger sits one base from this clone, and base qualities are not available.

The sequencing input was CD4+ T cells from PBMCs. The TCR was taken from a human donor with Susac syndrome.

For the CDR3, the sequence is CASNHRDTYTGELFF. The nucleotides are TGTGCCAGCAATCACCGGGACACTTACACCGGGGAGCTGTTTTTT. This sequence uses TRBV12-3 or TRBV12-4 and TRBJ2-2, with a weak D call of TRBD1 (6 bases match). There are 15 amino acids in the CDR3, from cysteine to phenylalanine inclusive. Just the 45-base CDR3 DNA is kept, in frame starting at base 1. Deletion took 7 bases off V and 3 bases off J, with a span of 15 bases between the germline ends.